Listed below are T cell receptor beta chains from one sample, sequenced in a study of siplizumab effects on memory and regulatory T cells. The table came from immunoSEQ multiplex PCR; TCRdb's copy has only in-frame clones and leaves some out. The sample consists of about 100,000 clones, 94% of them appearing once. Material: non-Treg CD4+ T cells sorted from blood. The receptor set was obtained from a human donor in good health. Both conserved end residues are part of each CDR3. Each record gives: J gene, V gene, CDR3 protein.

>TRBJ1-1|TRBV29-1
CSVDFGPRMNTEAFF
>TRBJ1-4|TRBV28
CASSLTGQGTSTTNEKLFF
>TRBJ2-6|TRBV19
CASSRQGYGANVLTF
>TRBJ2-2|TRBV19
CASKKPGLVYTGELFF
>TRBJ2-7|TRBV10-2
CASSPRQAYEQYF
>TRBJ1-5|TRBV9
CASSVEGNSNQPQHF
>TRBJ2-5|TRBV27
CASSLSLAVMETQYF
>-|TRBV6-6
CASSPRSAGEQYF
>TRBJ2-2|TRBV5-1
CASSSNGQGNTGELFF
>TRBJ2-7|TRBV19
CASSSRRGQTHSYEQYF
>TRBJ2-3|TRBV7-3
CASSPGTRSDTQYF
>TRBJ2-5|TRBV5-1
CASSLVSSGSWETQYF
>TRBJ1-5|TRBV6-1
CASSGRIGGNQPQHF
>TRBJ2-1|TRBV6-1
CASSEPIAGEGSYNEQFF
>TRBJ2-7|TRBV5-6
CASSLRSGNYEQYF
>TRBJ2-1|TRBV9
CASSLAATYNEQFF
>TRBJ2-7|TRBV10-1
CASSESVGSAYEQYF
>TRBJ2-7|TRBV9
CASSVGAGGGEQYF
>TRBJ2-3|TRBV29-1
CSVGQGSDTQYF
>TRBJ2-7|TRBV28
CASSIIVGQGHEQYF
>TRBJ2-7|TRBV11-2
CASSLIAPYEQYF
>TRBJ2-7|TRBV5-1
CASSLPSSGRISYEQYF
>TRBJ2-1|TRBV10-1
CASSESGTGTYNEQFF
>TRBJ2-1|TRBV11-3
CASSLAGFYNEQFF
>TRBJ1-2|TRBV6-6
CASTPIPGAGGYTF
>TRBJ2-5|TRBV18
CASSPPSQETQYF
>TRBJ1-2|TRBV10-3
CAISGTDDNYGYTF
>TRBJ2-7|TRBV7-6
CASSLRGRFDDEQYF
>TRBJ2-1|TRBV9
CASSVVSGAQYNEQFF
>TRBJ2-3|TRBV5-4
CASSLKGQMADTQYF
>TRBJ2-1|TRBV4-2
CASSQDLSGSYNEQFF
>TRBJ2-4|TRBV6-5
CASSDRTIQYF
>TRBJ2-3|TRBV4-1
CASSQERARVTQYF
>TRBJ2-7|TRBV19
CASSIDREGYEQYF
>TRBJ1-3|TRBV5-1
CASSSAGGDYRNTIYF
>TRBJ2-3|TRBV6-5
CASSPRHRNTQYF
>TRBJ2-3|TRBV9
CASSYTADTDTQYF
>TRBJ2-1|TRBV4-1
CASSRSGLAEGSSYNEQFF
>TRBJ1-1|TRBV28
CASSLVGVGDTEAFF
>TRBJ2-5|TRBV5-1
CASSLAETQYF
>TRBJ1-4|TRBV28
CASSSYYTAANEKLFF
>TRBJ2-1|TRBV7-3
CASSLTFLPGGEQFF
>TRBJ1-2|TRBV4-1
CASSHPNNRAYYGYTF
>TRBJ2-1|TRBV7-8
CASSLERSSYNEQFF
>TRBJ2-2|TRBV19
CASEVGLPNTGELFF